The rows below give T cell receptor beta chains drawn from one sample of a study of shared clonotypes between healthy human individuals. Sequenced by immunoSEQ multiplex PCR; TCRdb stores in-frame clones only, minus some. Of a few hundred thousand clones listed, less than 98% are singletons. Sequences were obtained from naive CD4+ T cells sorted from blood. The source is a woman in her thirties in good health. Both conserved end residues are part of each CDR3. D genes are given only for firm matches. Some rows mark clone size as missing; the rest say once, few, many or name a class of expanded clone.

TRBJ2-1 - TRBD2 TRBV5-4 CASSYRRIAGGGEQFF TGTGCCAGCAGCTACCGGAGGATAGCGGGGGGGGGTGAGCAGTTCTTC
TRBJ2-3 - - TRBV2 CAGRITLDTQYF TGTGCCGGGCGGATAACTCTCGATACGCAGTATTTT
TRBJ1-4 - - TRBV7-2 CASSPRGGLNEKLFF TGTGCCAGCAGCCCCCGGGGGGGCCTTAATGAAAAACTGTTTTTT
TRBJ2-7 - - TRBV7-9 CASSLVGLEQYF TGTGCCAGCAGCTTAGTGGGGCTCGAGCAGTACTTC
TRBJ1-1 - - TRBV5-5 CASSIGAGMNTEAFF TGTGCCAGCAGCATAGGGGCCGGCATGAACACTGAAGCTTTCTTT
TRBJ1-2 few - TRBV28 CASSLPGQGYGYTF TGTGCCAGCAGTTTACCAGGGCAGGGCTATGGCTACACCTTC
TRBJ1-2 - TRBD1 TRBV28 CASSDLMGRDRGNYGYTF TGTGCCAGCAGTGATTTAATGGGGCGGGACAGGGGGAACTATGGCTACACCTTC
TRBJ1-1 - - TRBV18 CASSPRGGPMNTEAFF TGTGCCAGCTCACCACGTGGGGGGCCAATGAACACTGAAGCTTTCTTT
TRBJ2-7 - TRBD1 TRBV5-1 CASGRDRGYEQYF TGCGCCAGCGGCCGGGACAGGGGCTACGAGCAGTACTTC
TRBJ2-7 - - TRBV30 CAWSRGYEQYF TGTGCCTGGTCCAGGGGATACGAGCAGTACTTC
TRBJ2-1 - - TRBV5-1 CASSEDGRLEQFF TGCGCCAGCAGCGAGGACGGACGTCTTGAGCAGTTCTTC
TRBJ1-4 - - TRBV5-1 CASSGPSGRDEKLFF TGCGCCAGCAGCGGGCCATCCGGCAGGGATGAAAAACTGTTTTTT
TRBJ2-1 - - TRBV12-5 CASGLGREASGFNEQFF TGTGCTAGTGGTTTGGGCAGGGAGGCAAGTGGGTTCAATGAGCAGTTCTTC
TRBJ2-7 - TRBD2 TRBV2 CASIGLAESSIGEQYF TGTGCCAGCATTGGACTAGCGGAGTCCTCGATTGGCGAGCAGTACTTC